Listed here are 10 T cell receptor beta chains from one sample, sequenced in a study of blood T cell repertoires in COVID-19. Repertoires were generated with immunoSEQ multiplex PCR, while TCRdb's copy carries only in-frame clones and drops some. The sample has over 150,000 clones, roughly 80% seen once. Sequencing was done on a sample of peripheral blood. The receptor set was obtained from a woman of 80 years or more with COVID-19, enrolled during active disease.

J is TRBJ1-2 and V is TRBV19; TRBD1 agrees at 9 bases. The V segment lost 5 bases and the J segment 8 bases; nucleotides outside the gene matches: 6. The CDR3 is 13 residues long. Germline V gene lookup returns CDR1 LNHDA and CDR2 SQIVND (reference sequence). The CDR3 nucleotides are TGTGCCAGTAGTGAACAGGGGGCTGGGGGCTACACCTTC. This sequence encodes CASSEQGAGGYTF.

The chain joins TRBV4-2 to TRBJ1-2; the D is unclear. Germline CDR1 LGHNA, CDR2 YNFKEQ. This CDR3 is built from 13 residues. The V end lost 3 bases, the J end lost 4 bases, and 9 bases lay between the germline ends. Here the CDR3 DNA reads TGTGCCAGCAGCCACCGGGATAGCTATGGCTACACCTTC. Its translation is CASSHRDSYGYTF.

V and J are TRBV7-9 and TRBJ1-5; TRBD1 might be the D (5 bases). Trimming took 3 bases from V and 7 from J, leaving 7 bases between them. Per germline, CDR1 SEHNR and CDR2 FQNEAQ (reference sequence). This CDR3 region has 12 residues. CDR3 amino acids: CASSLGQQPQHF. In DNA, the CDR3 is TGTGCCAGCAGCTTGGGGCAGCAGCCCCAGCATTTT.

CDR3 DNA: TGTGCCATCAGTGACAGGGGGCGGGAAAAACTGTTTTTT. Its protein is CAISDRGREKLFF. The gene calls are TRBV10-3 and TRBJ1-4; TRBD1 matches at 8 bases. Germline V gene sequence: CDR1 ENHRY, CDR2 SYGVKD. Trimming cost V 3 bases and J 8 bases; bases outside gene matches: 2. The CDR3 contains 13 residues.

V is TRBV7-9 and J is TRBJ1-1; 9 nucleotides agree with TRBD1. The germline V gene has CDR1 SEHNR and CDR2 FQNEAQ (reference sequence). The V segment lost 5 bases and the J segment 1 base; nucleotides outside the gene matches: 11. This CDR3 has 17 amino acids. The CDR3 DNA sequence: TGTGCCAGCAGCCTGGGGAAGTGGGACAGGGAGAACACTGAAGCTTTCTTT. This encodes CASSLGKWDRENTEAFF. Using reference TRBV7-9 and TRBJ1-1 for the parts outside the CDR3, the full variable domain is DTGVSQNPRHKITKRGQNVTFRCDPISEHNRLYWYRQTLGQGPEFLTYFQNEAQLEKSRLLSDRFSAERPKGSFSTLEIQRTEQGDSAMYLCASSLGKWDRENTEAFFGQGTRLTVV.

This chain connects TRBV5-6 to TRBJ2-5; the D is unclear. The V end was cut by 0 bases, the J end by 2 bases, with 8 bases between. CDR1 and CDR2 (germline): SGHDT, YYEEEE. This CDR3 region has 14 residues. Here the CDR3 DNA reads TGTGCCAGCAGCTTGGGTACGAGACAAGAGACCCAGTACTTC. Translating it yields CASSLGTRQETQYF.

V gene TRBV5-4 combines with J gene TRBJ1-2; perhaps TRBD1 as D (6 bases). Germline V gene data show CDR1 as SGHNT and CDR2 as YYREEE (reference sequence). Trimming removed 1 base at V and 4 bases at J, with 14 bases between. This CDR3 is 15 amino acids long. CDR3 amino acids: CASSLRSGAGYGYTF. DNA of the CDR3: TGTGCCAGCAGCTTGAGGTCAGGGGCGGGCTATGGCTACACCTTC. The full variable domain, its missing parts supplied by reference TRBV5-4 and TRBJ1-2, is ETGVTQSPTHLIKTRGQQVTLRCSSQSGHNTVSWYQQALGQGPQFIFQYYREEENGRGNFPPRFSGLQFPNYSSELNVNALELDDSALYLCASSLRSGAGYGYTFGSGTRLTVV.

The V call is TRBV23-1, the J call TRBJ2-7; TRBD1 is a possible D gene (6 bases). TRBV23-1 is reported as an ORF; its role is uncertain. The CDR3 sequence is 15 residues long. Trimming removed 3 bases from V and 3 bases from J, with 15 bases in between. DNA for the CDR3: TGCGCCAGCAGTCACCCGACAGGTGGCAGCTACGAGCAGTACTTC. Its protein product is CASSHPTGGSYEQYF.

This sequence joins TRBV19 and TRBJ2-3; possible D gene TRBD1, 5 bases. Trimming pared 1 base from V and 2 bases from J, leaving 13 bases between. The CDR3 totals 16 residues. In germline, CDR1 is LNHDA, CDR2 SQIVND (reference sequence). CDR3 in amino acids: CASSIAWGGPTDTQYF. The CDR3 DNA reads TGTGCCAGTAGTATAGCATGGGGCGGTCCCACAGATACGCAGTATTTT.

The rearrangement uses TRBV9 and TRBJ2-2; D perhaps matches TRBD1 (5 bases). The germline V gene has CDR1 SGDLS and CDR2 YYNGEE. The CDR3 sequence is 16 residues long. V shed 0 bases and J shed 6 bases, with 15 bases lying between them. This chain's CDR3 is CASSVEITGTAGELFF. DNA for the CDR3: TGTGCCAGCAGCGTAGAAATAACAGGCACCGCCGGGGAGCTGTTTTTT.